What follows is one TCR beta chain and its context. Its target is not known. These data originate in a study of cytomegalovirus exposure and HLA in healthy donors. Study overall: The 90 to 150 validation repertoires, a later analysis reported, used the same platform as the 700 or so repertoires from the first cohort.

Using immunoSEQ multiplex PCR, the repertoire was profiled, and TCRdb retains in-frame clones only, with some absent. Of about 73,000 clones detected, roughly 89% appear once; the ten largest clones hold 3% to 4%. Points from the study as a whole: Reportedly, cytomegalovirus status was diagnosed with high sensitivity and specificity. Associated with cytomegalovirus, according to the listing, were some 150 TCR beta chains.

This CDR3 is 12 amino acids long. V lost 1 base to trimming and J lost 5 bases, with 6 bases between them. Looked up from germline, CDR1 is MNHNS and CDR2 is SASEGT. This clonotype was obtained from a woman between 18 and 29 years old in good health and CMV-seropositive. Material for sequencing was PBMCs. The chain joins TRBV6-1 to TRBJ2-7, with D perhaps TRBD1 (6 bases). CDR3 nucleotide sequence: TGTGCCAGCAGTGAAGAGGGGGACGAGCAGTACTTC. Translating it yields CASSEEGDEQYF.